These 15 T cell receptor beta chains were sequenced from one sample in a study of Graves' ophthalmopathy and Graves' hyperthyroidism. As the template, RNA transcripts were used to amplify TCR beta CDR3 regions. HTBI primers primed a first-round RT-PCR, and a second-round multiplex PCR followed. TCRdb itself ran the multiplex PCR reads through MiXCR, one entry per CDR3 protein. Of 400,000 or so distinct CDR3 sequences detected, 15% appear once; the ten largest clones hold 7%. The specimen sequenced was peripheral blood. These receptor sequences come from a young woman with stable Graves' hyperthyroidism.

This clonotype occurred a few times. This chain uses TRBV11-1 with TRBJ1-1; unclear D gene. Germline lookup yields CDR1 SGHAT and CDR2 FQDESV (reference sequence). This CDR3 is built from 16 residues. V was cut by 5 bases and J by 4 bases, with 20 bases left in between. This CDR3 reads CASSPSAGGSSTEAFF. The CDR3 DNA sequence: TGTGCCAGCAGCCCGAGCGCAGGCGGGTCGAGCACTGAAGCTTTCTTT. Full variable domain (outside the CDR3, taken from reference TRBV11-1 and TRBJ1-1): EAEVAQSPRYKITEKSQAVAFWCDPISGHATLYWYRQILGQGPELLVQFQDESVVDDSQLPKDRFSAERLKGVDSTLKIQPAELGDSAMYLCASSPSAGGSSTEAFFGQGTRLTVV.

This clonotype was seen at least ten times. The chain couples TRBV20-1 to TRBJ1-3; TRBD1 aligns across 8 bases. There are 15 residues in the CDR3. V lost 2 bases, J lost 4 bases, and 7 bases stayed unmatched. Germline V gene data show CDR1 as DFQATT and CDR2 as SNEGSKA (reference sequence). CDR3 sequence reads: CSARSDTGGGNTIYF. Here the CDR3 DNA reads TGCAGTGCTAGATCCGATACAGGGGGAGGAAACACCATATATTTT.

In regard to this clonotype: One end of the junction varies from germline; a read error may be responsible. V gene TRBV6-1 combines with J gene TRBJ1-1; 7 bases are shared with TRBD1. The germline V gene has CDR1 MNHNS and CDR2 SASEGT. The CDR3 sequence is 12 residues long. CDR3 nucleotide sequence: TGTGCCAGCAGCCTAAGACAGGGTGAAGCTTTTTTT. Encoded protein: CASSLRQGEAFF.

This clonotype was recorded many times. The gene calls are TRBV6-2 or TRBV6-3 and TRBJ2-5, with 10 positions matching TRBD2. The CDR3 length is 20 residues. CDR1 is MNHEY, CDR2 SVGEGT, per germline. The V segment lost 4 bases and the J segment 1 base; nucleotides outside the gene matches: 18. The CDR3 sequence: CASSFFGLDKRGGLQETQYF. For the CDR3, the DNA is TGTGCCAGCAGTTTCTTCGGACTGGACAAGCGGGGGGGCCTCCAAGAGACCCAGTACTTC.

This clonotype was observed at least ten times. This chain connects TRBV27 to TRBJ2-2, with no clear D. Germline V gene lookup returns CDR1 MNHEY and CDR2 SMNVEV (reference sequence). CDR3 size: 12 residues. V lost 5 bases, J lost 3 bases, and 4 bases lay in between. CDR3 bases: TGTGCCAGCAGTAAAGACACCGGGGAGCTGTTTTTT. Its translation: CASSKDTGELFF.

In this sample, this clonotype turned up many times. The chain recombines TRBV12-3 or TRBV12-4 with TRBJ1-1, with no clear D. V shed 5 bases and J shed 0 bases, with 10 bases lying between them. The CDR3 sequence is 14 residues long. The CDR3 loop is CASSVSILNTEAFF. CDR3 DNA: TGTGCCAGCAGTGTATCGATTTTGAACACTGAAGCTTTCTTT.

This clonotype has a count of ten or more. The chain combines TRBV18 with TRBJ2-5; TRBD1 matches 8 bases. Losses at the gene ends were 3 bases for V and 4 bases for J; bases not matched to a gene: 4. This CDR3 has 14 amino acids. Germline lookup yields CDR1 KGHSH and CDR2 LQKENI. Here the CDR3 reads CASSPLDRAETQYF. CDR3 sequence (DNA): TGTGCCAGCTCACCCTTGGACAGGGCAGAGACCCAGTACTTC.

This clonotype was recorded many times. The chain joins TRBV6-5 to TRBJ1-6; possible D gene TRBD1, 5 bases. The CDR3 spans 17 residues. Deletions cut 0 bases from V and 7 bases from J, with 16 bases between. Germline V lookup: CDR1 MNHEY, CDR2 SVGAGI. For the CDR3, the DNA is TGTGCCAGCAGTTACTCGACTGGGGGGGTCCGGAATTCACCCCTCCACTTT. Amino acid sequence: CASSYSTGGVRNSPLHF.

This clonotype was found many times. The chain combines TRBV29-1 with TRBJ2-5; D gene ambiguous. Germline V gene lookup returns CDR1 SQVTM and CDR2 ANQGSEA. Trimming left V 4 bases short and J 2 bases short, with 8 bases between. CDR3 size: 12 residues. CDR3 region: CSVGDIQETQYF. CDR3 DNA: TGCAGCGTTGGTGACATTCAAGAGACCCAGTACTTC.

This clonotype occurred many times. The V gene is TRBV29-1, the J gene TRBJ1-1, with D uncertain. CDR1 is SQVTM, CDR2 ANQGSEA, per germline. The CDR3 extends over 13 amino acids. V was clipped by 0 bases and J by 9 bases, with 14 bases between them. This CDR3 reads CSVEESSGSKAFF. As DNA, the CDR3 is TGCAGCGTTGAAGAAAGCTCCGGGTCAAAAGCTTTCTTT.

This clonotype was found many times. CDR3 sequence reads: CASSVASGQETQYF. The CDR3, as DNA: TGTGCCAGCAGCGTAGCCAGCGGGCAAGAGACCCAGTACTTC. V usage is TRBV9 and J usage is TRBJ2-5; maybe TRBD2 (6 bases). The V and J ends lost 0 bases and 2 bases respectively, with 8 bases between them. CDR1 is SGDLS and CDR2 is YYNGEE in the germline V gene. The CDR3 runs to 14 residues.

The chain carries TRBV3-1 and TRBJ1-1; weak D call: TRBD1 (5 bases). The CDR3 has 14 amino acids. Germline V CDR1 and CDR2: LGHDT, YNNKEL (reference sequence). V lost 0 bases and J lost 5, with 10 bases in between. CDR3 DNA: TGTGCCAGCAGCCAAGAATCATCAGGGACTGAAGCTTTCTTT. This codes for CASSQESSGTEAFF. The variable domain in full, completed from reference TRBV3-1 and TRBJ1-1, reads DTAVSQTPKYLVTQMGNDKSIKCEQNLGHDTMYWYKQDSKKFLKIMFSYNNKELIINETVPNRFSPKSPDKAHLNLHINSLELGDSAVYFCASSQESSGTEAFFGQGTRLTVV.

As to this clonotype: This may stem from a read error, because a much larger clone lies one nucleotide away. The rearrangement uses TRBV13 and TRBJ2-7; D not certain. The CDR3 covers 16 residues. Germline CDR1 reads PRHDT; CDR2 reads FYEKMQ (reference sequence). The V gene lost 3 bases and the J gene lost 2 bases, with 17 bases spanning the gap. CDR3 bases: TGTGCCAGCAGCTTCCGGTCCTCTATTAGTCCCTACGAGCAGTACTTC. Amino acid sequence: CASSFRSSISPYEQYF. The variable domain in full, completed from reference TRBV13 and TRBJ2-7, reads AAGVIQSPRHLIKEKRETATLKCYPIPRHDTVYWYQQGPGQDPQFLISFYEKMQSDKGSIPDRFSAQQFSDYHSELNMSSLELGDSALYFCASSFRSSISPYEQYFGPGTRLTVT.

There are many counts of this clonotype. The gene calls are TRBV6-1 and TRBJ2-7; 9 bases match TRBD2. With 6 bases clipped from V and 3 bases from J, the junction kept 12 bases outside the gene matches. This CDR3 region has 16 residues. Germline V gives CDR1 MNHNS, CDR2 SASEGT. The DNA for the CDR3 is TGTGCCAGCAGCCCACGGGGAGCGGGGGGTTTCTACGAGCAGTACTTC. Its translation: CASSPRGAGGFYEQYF.

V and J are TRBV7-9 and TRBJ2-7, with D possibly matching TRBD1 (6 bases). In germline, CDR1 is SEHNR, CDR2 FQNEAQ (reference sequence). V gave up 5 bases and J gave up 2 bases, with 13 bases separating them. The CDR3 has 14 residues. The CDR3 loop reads CASSTGRQAYEQYF. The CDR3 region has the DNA TGTGCCAGCAGCACGGGGAGACAGGCCTACGAGCAGTACTTC.